This TCR beta chain comes out of a study of cytomegalovirus exposure and HLA in healthy donors. Turning to the study itself: Unique TCRs numbering about 85 million, obtained from HLA-typed donors, made up an early data release.

Study-level points and caveats: Most TCR sequences proved rare, with some public TCRs found in many donors. What TCR beta sequences reportedly achieved was accurate prediction of HLA-A and HLA-B alleles in most subjects. Later, an analysis showed that TCR beta chains associated with HLA were more clonally expanded than others that were equally common.

PCR was performed using 60 Vbeta and 13 Jbeta primers. Profiled with immunoSEQ multiplex PCR; TCRdb holds only in-frame clones, not every one. The data show 180,000 or so clones, with 70% to 90% seen just once and over 0.65% held by the top ten. With respect to this clone: Its antigen is as yet unknown.

V shed 5 bases, J shed 1 base, and the junction held 4 bases outside the gene matches. The CDR3 consists of 14 residues. Germline V CDR1 and CDR2: MNHNS, SASEGT. The specimen was PBMCs. This sequence originates from a woman aged 18-29 years in good health and CMV-seronegative. This chain joins TRBV6-1 and TRBJ1-1; 7 bases map to TRBD1. The CDR3 reads CASSSRQGNTEAFF. As DNA, the CDR3 is TGTGCCAGCAGTTCAAGACAGGGGAACACTGAAGCTTTCTTT.